This is a list of T cell receptor beta chains from one sample in a study of shared T cell receptors in the human thymus. Assay: immunoSEQ multiplex PCR; the TCRdb copy retains only in-frame clones and omits some. This table has 640,000 or so clones, approximately 87% appearing once. These sequences were also reported in another study, on human thymus T cells.

Sequencing was performed on thymocytes. The receptors originated from a boy in the first two years of life with a congenital heart defect. Each CDR3 is given with its conserved first and last residue. The order of the fields is CDR3 DNA, CDR3 protein, J gene, V gene, D gene, clone size, CDR3 length. A D gene is named only where the DNA matches it firmly. Size tells how often a clone was seen (once, few, many) or the class of an expanded clone, and some rows leave it out.

DNA: TGTGCCAGCAGTGGAACTCAGAACACTGAAGCTTTCTTT; CDR3: CASSGTQNTEAFF; J: TRBJ1-1; V: TRBV25-1; D: NA; size: few; length: 13
DNA: TGTGCCAGCAGTTTAGCGGTCCCTTCCGCTAATCAGCCCCAGCATTTT; CDR3: CASSLAVPSANQPQHF; J: TRBJ1-5; V: TRBV28; D: NA; size: NA; length: 16
DNA: TGCGCCAGCAGCTCCTCCCGGCGGGGGGCTTATGACTATGGCTACACCTTC; CDR3: CASSSSRRGAYDYGYTF; J: TRBJ1-2; V: TRBV5-1; D: NA; size: NA; length: 17
DNA: TGTGCCAGCGGTAGACAGAATCACCAAGAGACCCAGTACTTC; CDR3: CASGRQNHQETQYF; J: TRBJ2-5; V: TRBV27; D: NA; size: NA; length: 14
DNA: TGCGCCAGCAGCCAAGTAAGGGGGATGTTAGACTATGGCTACACCTTC; CDR3: CASSQVRGMLDYGYTF; J: TRBJ1-2; V: TRBV4-3; D: NA; size: NA; length: 16
DNA: TGTGCCAGCGGGGGACAGGGGAACTATGGCTACACCTTC; CDR3: CASGGQGNYGYTF; J: TRBJ1-2; V: TRBV27; D: TRBD1; size: NA; length: 13
DNA: TGTGCCAGCAGTTCCGGACTACCATCCTACAATGAGCAGTTCTTC; CDR3: CASSSGLPSYNEQFF; J: TRBJ2-1; V: TRBV27; D: NA; size: NA; length: 15
DNA: TGCGCCAGCAGAGGCGATGCGAACAGCTCCTACAATGAGCAGTTCTTC; CDR3: CASRGDANSSYNEQFF; J: TRBJ2-1; V: TRBV10-2; D: NA; size: NA; length: 16
DNA: TGTGCCAGCAGCACACAGGGGGCGGGTGTCTCTGGAAACACCATATATTTT; CDR3: CASSTQGAGVSGNTIYF; J: TRBJ1-3; V: TRBV5-6; D: TRBD1; size: NA; length: 17
DNA: TGTGCCAGCAGTTTATTTTGGACTGAGGAAAAACTGTTTTTT; CDR3: CASSLFWTEEKLFF; J: TRBJ1-4; V: TRBV28; D: NA; size: NA; length: 14
DNA: TGCAGCGTTGAAAGACTAGCGGGAAGCATTAATGAGCAGTTCTTC; CDR3: CSVERLAGSINEQFF; J: TRBJ2-1; V: TRBV29-1; D: TRBD2; size: NA; length: 15
DNA: TGTGCCAGCAGTACGGAAACTAGCAGGGAGACCCAGTACTTC; CDR3: CASSTETSRETQYF; J: TRBJ2-5; V: TRBV5-4; D: NA; size: NA; length: 14
DNA: TGTGCCAGCACATCCTCAGACTCTGGAAACACCATATATTTT; CDR3: CASTSSDSGNTIYF; J: TRBJ1-3; V: TRBV18; D: NA; size: NA; length: 14
DNA: TGTGCCAGCAGTTCGGGCAGGGGGGCCTACGAGCAGTACTTC; CDR3: CASSSGRGAYEQYF; J: TRBJ2-7; V: TRBV28; D: NA; size: once; length: 14
DNA: TGTGCCAGCAGTTTAGTAAGGGGGAATGAGCAGTTCTTC; CDR3: CASSLVRGNEQFF; J: TRBJ2-1; V: TRBV28; D: NA; size: few; length: 13
DNA: TGTGCCAGCTTGAGGGAGGGTGGTAAAGAAAAACTGTTTTTT; CDR3: CASLREGGKEKLFF; J: TRBJ1-4; V: TRBV2; D: NA; size: NA; length: 14
DNA: TGTGCCAGCAGTGCCCAAGGGACAGGCTACTATGGCTACACCTTC; CDR3: CASSAQGTGYYGYTF; J: TRBJ1-2; V: TRBV25-1; D: TRBD1; size: NA; length: 15
DNA: TGTGCCAGTAGCGGGAGAGATTACAATGAGCAGTTCTTC; CDR3: CASSGRDYNEQFF; J: TRBJ2-1; V: TRBV30; D: TRBD2; size: NA; length: 13
DNA: TGTGCCATCAGTGAGGGCGGGGGGGGGACAGCTCAGAACACTGAAGCTTTCTTT; CDR3: CAISEGGGGTAQNTEAFF; J: TRBJ1-1; V: TRBV10-3; D: TRBD1; size: few; length: 18
DNA: TGTGCCAGTAGTATAGATCCCCAAATCAGGGGTTGCGGCTACACCTTC; CDR3: CASSIDPQIRGCGYTF; J: TRBJ1-2; V: TRBV19; D: NA; size: NA; length: 16
DNA: TGTGCCAGCAGCGTGGACGCGGACTTCTATGGCTACACCTTC; CDR3: CASSVDADFYGYTF; J: TRBJ1-2; V: TRBV5-4; D: NA; size: NA; length: 14
DNA: TGCGCCAGTCAAACCACAGGGGGCGCGGCTGAAAAACTGTTTTTT; CDR3: CASQTTGGAAEKLFF; J: TRBJ1-4; V: TRBV5-1; D: TRBD1; size: once; length: 15
DNA: TGTGCCAGCAGCCGGACAGGGAGGGATCAGCCCCAGCATTTT; CDR3: CASSRTGRDQPQHF; J: TRBJ1-5; V: TRBV5-8; D: TRBD1; size: NA; length: 14
DNA: TGTGCCTGGAGTGTACTCGGGGGGAGTAATGAAAAACTGTTTTTT; CDR3: CAWSVLGGSNEKLFF; J: TRBJ1-4; V: TRBV30; D: NA; size: NA; length: 15
DNA: TGTGCCAGCAGCCCCTCCCTCGCGGGAACCTACACCGGGGAGCTGTTTTTT; CDR3: CASSPSLAGTYTGELFF; J: TRBJ2-2; V: TRBV5-5; D: NA; size: few; length: 17
DNA: TGTGCCTGGTCCGGGACACAGAGCACAGATACGCAGTATTTT; CDR3: CAWSGTQSTDTQYF; J: TRBJ2-3; V: TRBV30; D: NA; size: NA; length: 14
DNA: TGTGCCAGTAGTAACAGGGGAAACATCCCCTATGGCTACACCTTC; CDR3: CASSNRGNIPYGYTF; J: TRBJ1-2; V: TRBV19; D: TRBD1; size: few; length: 15
DNA: TGTGCCAGCAGCTTGCGAGCGGGAGATTCCCCCGGGGAGCTGTTTTTT; CDR3: CASSLRAGDSPGELFF; J: TRBJ2-2; V: TRBV9; D: TRBD2; size: NA; length: 16
DNA: TGTGCCAGCAGTGAAGGGAGGAGCTCCTCTGGGGCCAACGTCCTGACTTTC; CDR3: CASSEGRSSSGANVLTF; J: TRBJ2-6; V: TRBV2; D: NA; size: NA; length: 17
DNA: TGTGCCAGCAGTTTATCGACGGGACTAGCGGGTGTCTGGGGGCAGTACTTC; CDR3: CASSLSTGLAGVWGQYF; J: TRBJ2-7; V: TRBV27; D: TRBD2; size: NA; length: 17
DNA: TGTGCCAGCAGCCCAGGGGAAGTTGGCCAGGGCTACACCTTC; CDR3: CASSPGEVGQGYTF; J: TRBJ1-2; V: TRBV11-2; D: NA; size: NA; length: 14
DNA: TGTGCCAGCAACCCGACAAAGACTAACTATGGCTACACCTTC; CDR3: CASNPTKTNYGYTF; J: TRBJ1-2; V: TRBV5-6; D: NA; size: few; length: 14
DNA: TGTGCCAGCAGCGTAGTCTCTAGCGGGGGACACAATGAGCAGTTCTTC; CDR3: CASSVVSSGGHNEQFF; J: TRBJ2-1; V: TRBV9; D: TRBD2; size: NA; length: 16
DNA: TGTGCCAGCAGTGAGAAAAAGAAGGGAGGTGGTGAAAAACTGTTTTTT; CDR3: CASSEKKKGGGEKLFF; J: TRBJ1-4; V: TRBV25-1; D: NA; size: NA; length: 16
DNA: TGTGCCAGCCTACCCGGGACAGGGGGCTCAGGCTATGGCTACACCTTC; CDR3: CASLPGTGGSGYGYTF; J: TRBJ1-2; V: TRBV28; D: TRBD1; size: NA; length: 16
DNA: TGTGCCAGCAGCTACCCAGGGGTAACTGAAGCTTTCTTT; CDR3: CASSYPGVTEAFF; J: TRBJ1-1; V: TRBV5-6; D: NA; size: NA; length: 13
DNA: TGTGCCAGCGGCCCCCCGGGACAGGGGTTCGACGAGCAGTACTTC; CDR3: CASGPPGQGFDEQYF; J: TRBJ2-7; V: TRBV6-6; D: TRBD1; size: NA; length: 15
DNA: TGTGCCAGTCGACAGGGGACGCTCCCGGAGTTCTTC; CDR3: CASRQGTLPEFF; J: TRBJ2-1; V: TRBV19; D: TRBD1; size: NA; length: 12
DNA: TGCGCCAGCAGCCAAAGCCCGGCGGAAGGCCCAGTAGATCAGCCCCAGCATTTT; CDR3: CASSQSPAEGPVDQPQHF; J: TRBJ1-5; V: TRBV4-1; D: NA; size: NA; length: 18
DNA: TGTGCCAGCATCGCGCGGGACGGAACCTACAATGAGCAGTTCTTC; CDR3: CASIARDGTYNEQFF; J: TRBJ2-1; V: TRBV2; D: NA; size: NA; length: 15
DNA: TGTGCCAGCAGCCACAGGGACAGGCGGGGTGAGCAGTTCTTC; CDR3: CASSHRDRRGEQFF; J: TRBJ2-1; V: TRBV7-8; D: TRBD1; size: NA; length: 14
DNA: TGTGCCATCAGGGAGGGGGCCCTCTACGAGCAGTACTTC; CDR3: CAIREGALYEQYF; J: TRBJ2-7; V: TRBV10-3; D: NA; size: NA; length: 13
DNA: TGTGCCAGCAGCGCCTCCGGTAGTGAGGGAGAGACCCAGTACTTC; CDR3: CASSASGSEGETQYF; J: TRBJ2-5; V: TRBV7-2; D: NA; size: NA; length: 15
DNA: TGTGCCAGCAGGGCCGGGACAGGGGAGCTATACTACACCTTC; CDR3: CASRAGTGELYYTF; J: TRBJ1-2; V: TRBV2; D: TRBD1; size: NA; length: 14
DNA: TGCGCCAGCAGCCAGGACGGGACAGCAGCCTACGAGCAGTACTTC; CDR3: CASSQDGTAAYEQYF; J: TRBJ2-7; V: TRBV4-3; D: TRBD1; size: NA; length: 15
DNA: TGCGCCAGCATCGGGCAGTATCGGCTGGGTCAGGGAAAAAAAGGCTACACCTTC; CDR3: CASIGQYRLGQGKKGYTF; J: TRBJ1-2; V: TRBV10-2; D: NA; size: NA; length: 18
DNA: TGTGCCAGCAGTTTCCCCCGATCCCGATTAATCGGGTCCTACAATGAGCAGTTCTTC; CDR3: CASSFPRSRLIGSYNEQFF; J: TRBJ2-1; V: TRBV28; D: NA; size: NA; length: 19
DNA: TGTGCCAGCAGCTCCGAGACTATCAGATTCACAGATACGCAGTATTTT; CDR3: CASSSETIRFTDTQYF; J: TRBJ2-3; V: TRBV7-8; D: NA; size: NA; length: 16
DNA: TGTGCCAGCAGTTTATTAGGGTGGGGGGTCGGCACAGATACGCAGTATTTT; CDR3: CASSLLGWGVGTDTQYF; J: TRBJ2-3; V: TRBV27; D: NA; size: NA; length: 17
DNA: TGTGCCAGCAGCTCGGGACACGTGAGCTCCTATAATTCACCCCTCCACTTT; CDR3: CASSSGHVSSYNSPLHF; J: TRBJ1-6; V: TRBV7-9; D: NA; size: NA; length: 17
DNA: TGTGCCAGTAGTACATCAGGGCGGGGCCAAGAGACCCAGTACTTC; CDR3: CASSTSGRGQETQYF; J: TRBJ2-5; V: TRBV19; D: NA; size: NA; length: 15
DNA: TGCGCCAGCAGCCAAGAAGGAGGGCCCGGGGAGCTGTTTTTT; CDR3: CASSQEGGPGELFF; J: TRBJ2-2; V: TRBV4-1; D: NA; size: once; length: 14
DNA: TGCGCCAGCAGCCAAAACGGCAGCGGGAGGACTACAGATACGCAGTATTTT; CDR3: CASSQNGSGRTTDTQYF; J: TRBJ2-3; V: TRBV4-3; D: TRBD2; size: NA; length: 17
DNA: TGTGCCAGCAGTCAACAGGGAAGTCTATGGAATCAGCCCCAGCATTTT; CDR3: CASSQQGSLWNQPQHF; J: TRBJ1-5; V: TRBV28; D: NA; size: NA; length: 16
DNA: TGTGCCAGCAGTCCTTATGGCTACACCTTC; CDR3: CASSPYGYTF; J: TRBJ1-2; V: TRBV28; D: NA; size: NA; length: 10